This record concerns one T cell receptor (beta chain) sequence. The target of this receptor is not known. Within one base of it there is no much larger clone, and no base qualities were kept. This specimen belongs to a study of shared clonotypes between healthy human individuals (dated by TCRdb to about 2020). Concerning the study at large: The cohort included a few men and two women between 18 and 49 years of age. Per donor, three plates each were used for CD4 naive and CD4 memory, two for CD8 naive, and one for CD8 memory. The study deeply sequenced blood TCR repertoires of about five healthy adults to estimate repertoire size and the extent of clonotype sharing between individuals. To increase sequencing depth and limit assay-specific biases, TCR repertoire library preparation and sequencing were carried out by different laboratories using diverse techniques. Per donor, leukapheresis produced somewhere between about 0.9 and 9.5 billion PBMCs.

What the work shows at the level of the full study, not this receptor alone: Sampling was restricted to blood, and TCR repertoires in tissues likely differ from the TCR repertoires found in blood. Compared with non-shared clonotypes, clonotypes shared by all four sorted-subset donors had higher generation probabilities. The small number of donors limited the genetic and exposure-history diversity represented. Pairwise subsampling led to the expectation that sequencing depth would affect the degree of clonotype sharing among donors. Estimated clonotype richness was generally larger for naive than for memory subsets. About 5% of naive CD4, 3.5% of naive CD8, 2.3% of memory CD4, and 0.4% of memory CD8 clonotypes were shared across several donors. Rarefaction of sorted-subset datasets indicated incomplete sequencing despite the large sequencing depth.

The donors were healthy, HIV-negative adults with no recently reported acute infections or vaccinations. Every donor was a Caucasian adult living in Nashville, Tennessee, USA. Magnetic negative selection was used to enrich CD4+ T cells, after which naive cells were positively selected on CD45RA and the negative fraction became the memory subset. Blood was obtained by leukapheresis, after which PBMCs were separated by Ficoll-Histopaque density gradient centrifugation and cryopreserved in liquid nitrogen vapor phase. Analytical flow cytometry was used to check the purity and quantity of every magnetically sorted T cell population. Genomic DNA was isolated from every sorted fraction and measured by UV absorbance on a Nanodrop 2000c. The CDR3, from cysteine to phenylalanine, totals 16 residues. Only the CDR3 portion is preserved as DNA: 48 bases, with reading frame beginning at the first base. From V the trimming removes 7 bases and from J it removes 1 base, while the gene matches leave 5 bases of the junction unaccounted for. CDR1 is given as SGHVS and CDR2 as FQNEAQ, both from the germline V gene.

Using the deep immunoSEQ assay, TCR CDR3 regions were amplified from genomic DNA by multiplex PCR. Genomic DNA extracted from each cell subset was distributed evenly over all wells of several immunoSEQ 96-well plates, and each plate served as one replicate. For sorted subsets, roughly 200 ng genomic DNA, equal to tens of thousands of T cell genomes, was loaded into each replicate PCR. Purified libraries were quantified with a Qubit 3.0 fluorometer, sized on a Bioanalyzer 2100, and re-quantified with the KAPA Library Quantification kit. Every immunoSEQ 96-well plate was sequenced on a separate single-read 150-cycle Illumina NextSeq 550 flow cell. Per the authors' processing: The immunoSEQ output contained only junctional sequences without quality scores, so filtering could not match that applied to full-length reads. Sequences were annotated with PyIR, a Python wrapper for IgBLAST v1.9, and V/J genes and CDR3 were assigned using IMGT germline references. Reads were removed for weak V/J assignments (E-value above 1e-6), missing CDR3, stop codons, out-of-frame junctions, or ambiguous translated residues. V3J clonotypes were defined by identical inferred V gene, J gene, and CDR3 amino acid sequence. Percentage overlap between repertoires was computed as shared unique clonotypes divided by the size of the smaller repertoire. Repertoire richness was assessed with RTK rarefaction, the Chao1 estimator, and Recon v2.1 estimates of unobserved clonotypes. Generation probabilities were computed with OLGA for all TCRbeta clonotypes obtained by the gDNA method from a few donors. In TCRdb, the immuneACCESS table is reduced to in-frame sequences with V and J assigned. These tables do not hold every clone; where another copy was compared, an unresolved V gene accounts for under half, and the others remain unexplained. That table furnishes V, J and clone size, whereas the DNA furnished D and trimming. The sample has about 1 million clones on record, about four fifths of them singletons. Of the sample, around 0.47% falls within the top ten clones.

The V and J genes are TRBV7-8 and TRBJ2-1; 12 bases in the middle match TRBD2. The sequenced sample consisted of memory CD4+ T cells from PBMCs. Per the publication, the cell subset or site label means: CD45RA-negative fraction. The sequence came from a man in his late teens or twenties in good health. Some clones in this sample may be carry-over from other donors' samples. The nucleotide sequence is TGTGCCAGCACGAGGACTAGCGGGAAATCCTACAATGAGCAGTTCTTC. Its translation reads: CASTRTSGKSYNEQFF.